The 14 T cell receptor beta chains in this list originate from one sample, sequenced in a study of control samples from healthy donors and cancer patients. Method: immunoSEQ multiplex PCR; TCRdb's copy keeps in-frame clones and lacks some. The sample gives about 130,000 clones, 85% to 95% of which show up once; 11% to 15% is in the top ten. Sample: PBMCs. These receptor sequences come from a man aged 55-75 years with colorectal cancer.

The chain combines TRBV4-2 with TRBJ2-7; 9 bases are a match to TRBD1. Germline V gene data show CDR1 as LGHNA and CDR2 as YNFKEQ. The V segment lost 1 base and the J segment 5 bases; nucleotides outside the gene matches: 3. CDR3 size: 14 residues. The CDR3 nucleotides read TGTGCCAGCAGCCAAGGGACAGGGGCCGACGAGCAGTACTTC. Its protein product is CASSQGTGADEQYF.

The chain joins TRBV25-1 to TRBJ1-1; D is perhaps TRBD1 (6 bases). V shed 1 base and J shed 4 bases, with 13 bases lying between them. Germline V CDR1 and CDR2: MGHDK, SYGVNS. The CDR3 extends over 15 amino acids. CDR3 nucleotide sequence: TGTGCCAGCAGTGAATTAGGGGGAAGAGGCACTGAAGCTTTCTTT. Translation gives CASSELGGRGTEAFF.

The V and J genes are TRBV12-3 or TRBV12-4 and TRBJ2-5, with D perhaps matching TRBD2 (5 bases). V was clipped by 6 bases and J by 14 bases, with 22 bases between them. The CDR3 consists of 13 residues. CDR3 bases: TGTGCCAGCAGCCATGATTCTCTAGCTTCCCCCTACTTC. Its translation: CASSHDSLASPYF.

The rearrangement links TRBV6-2 or TRBV6-3 to TRBJ1-5, with 8 bases fitting TRBD1. Germline V lookup: CDR1 MNHEY, CDR2 SVGEGT. The V gene end was trimmed by 0 bases and the J gene end by 0 bases; junction bases not matched to a gene: 7. The CDR3 contains 18 residues. Here the CDR3 DNA reads TGTGCCAGCAGTTACTCGACCGGGACAGGAAATAGCAATCAGCCCCAGCATTTT. Residues: CASSYSTGTGNSNQPQHF.

The chain combines TRBV5-4 with TRBJ2-3; 8 nucleotides match TRBD2. CDR3 size: 14 residues. V lost 4 bases to trimming and J lost 8 bases; unmatched junction nucleotides: 9. Germline V lookup: CDR1 SGHNT, CDR2 YYREEE (reference sequence). The CDR3 nucleotides are TGTGCCAGCAGCGCCTTAGAGGCGGGGGGTACGCAGTATTTT. Amino acids: CASSALEAGGTQYF. The entire variable domain, with the rest obtained from reference TRBV5-4 and TRBJ2-3, is as follows: ETGVTQSPTHLIKTRGQQVTLRCSSQSGHNTVSWYQQALGQGPQFIFQYYREEENGRGNFPPRFSGLQFPNYSSELNVNALELDDSALYLCASSALEAGGTQYFGPGTRLTVL.

The chain is built from TRBV18 and TRBJ1-2; D is ambiguous. Deletions cut 3 bases from V and 9 bases from J, with 23 bases between. This CDR3 is 16 amino acids long. Germline V gene data show CDR1 as KGHSH and CDR2 as LQKENI. Here the CDR3 DNA reads TGTGCCAGCTCACCCATCGATACTCAGATGTACTCAAGCTACACCTTC. Encoded protein: CASSPIDTQMYSSYTF.

This chain uses TRBV2 with TRBJ2-2; D tentatively fits TRBD1 or TRBD2 (6 bases each). Germline CDR1 and CDR2: SNHLY and FYNNEI. V lost 7 bases to trimming and J lost 8 bases, with 20 bases between them. CDR3 length equals 15 residues. This chain's CDR3 is CASTPVGGLEGELFF. CDR3 nucleotides: TGTGCCAGCACTCCTGTGGGGGGCTTAGAAGGGGAGCTGTTTTTT. The full variable domain, rest sourced from reference TRBV2 and TRBJ2-2, is EPEVTQTPSHQVTQMGQEVILRCVPISNHLYFYWYRQILGQKVEFLVSFYNNEISEKSEIFDDQFSVERPDGSNFTLKIRSTKLEDSAMYFCASTPVGGLEGELFFGEGSRLTVL.

The rearrangement joins TRBV20-1 to TRBJ1-2; D is perhaps TRBD1 (5 bases). This CDR3 is 12 amino acids long. CDR1 DFQATT and CDR2 SNEGSKA come from the germline V gene (reference sequence). V shed 3 bases and J shed 7 bases, with 12 bases lying between them. The CDR3 loop reads CSASVSGAGYTF. The CDR3 region has the DNA TGCAGTGCTAGTGTTTCCGGGGCTGGCTACACCTTC.

This chain uses TRBV7-2 with TRBJ2-7; possible D gene TRBD2, 6 bases. V was pared by 4 bases and J by 4 bases, with 17 bases between. Germline-derived CDR1 and CDR2 are SGHTA and FQGNSA. The CDR3 runs 15 residues. CDR3 in DNA: TGTGCCAGCAGCTCGGGACCGGCGGGGCATTACGAGCAGTACTTC. The encoded protein is CASSSGPAGHYEQYF.

In this sample, this clone turned up once. J is TRBJ1-4 and V is TRBV6-2 or TRBV6-3, with D perhaps TRBD1 (5 bases). The CDR3 runs 14 residues. V lost 5 bases and J 7 bases, leaving 14 bases between the germline ends. Germline V gene data show CDR1 as MNHEY and CDR2 as SVGEGT. Written as DNA, the CDR3 is TGTGCCAGCAGTCATACAGGAGGAGGTGAAAAACTGTTTTTT. Amino acids: CASSHTGGGEKLFF.

The CDR3 sequence: CASSLGTGSNEKLFF. The CDR3 DNA is TGTGCCAGCAGCTTAGGGACAGGGTCTAATGAAAAACTGTTTTTT. The chain carries TRBV11-2 and TRBJ1-4, with TRBD1 matching 8 bases. The CDR3 totals 15 residues. The J segment lost 3 bases and the V segment lost 1 base, leaving 1 base of the junction unmatched. Germline loops: CDR1 SGHAT, CDR2 FQNNGV.

In DNA form, the CDR3 reads TGCGCCAGCGGCCAGGCGGAGTTCAACACTGAAGCTTTCTTT. This translates into CASGQAEFNTEAFF. This chain joins TRBV5-1 and TRBJ1-1; no definite D call. Germline V lookup: CDR1 SGHRS, CDR2 YFSETQ. The CDR3 consists of 14 residues. V shed 7 bases and J shed 2 bases, with 15 bases lying between them.

The chain carries TRBV5-6 and TRBJ1-1; no definite D call. Germline V gene sequence: CDR1 SGHDT, CDR2 YYEEEE. The germline V and J ends were trimmed by 4 bases and 4 bases, with 11 bases remaining between them. This CDR3 comprises 13 residues. CDR3 coding DNA: TGTGCCAGCAGCCGCGAGGGTGGCACTGAAGCTTTCTTT. It codes for CASSREGGTEAFF.

This chain connects TRBV6-2 or TRBV6-3 to TRBJ2-7; D remains ambiguous. The V and J ends lost 4 bases and 0 bases respectively, with 7 bases between them. CDR3 length: 13 amino acids. Germline CDR1 is MNHEY and CDR2 is SVGEGT. The chain's CDR3 is CASSWQTSYEQYF. The CDR3 region has the DNA TGTGCCAGCAGTTGGCAGACCTCCTACGAGCAGTACTTC.